Listed below are T cell receptor beta chains from one sample, sequenced in a study of T-cell reconstitution after alpha-beta-depleted transplantation in children. Via MiXCR, TCRdb re-called the PCR reads, giving one row per CDR3 protein. The data contain 500,000 to 750,000 distinct CDR3 sequences, approximately 13% of them singletons. The sequenced sample was PBMCs, mostly from graft donor cells, obtained 360 days after TCRalphabeta/CD19-depleted stem cell transplant. All receptors come from a male patient younger than 18 who had a stem cell transplant for acute myeloid leukemia, so the T cells may come from the graft donor. CDR3s include the opening cysteine and the closing phenylalanine or tryptophan. D genes are given only for firm matches. Clone size, where shown, is once, few, many, or a class for clones that have expanded.

j_gene | len | abundance | v_gene | d_gene | CDR3nt | CDR3aa
TRBJ2-7 | 15 | . | TRBV5-4 | . | TGTGCCAGCAGCCCCGTGTCGAGGGGCTCCTACGAGCAGTACTTC | CASSPVSRGSYEQYF
TRBJ2-4 | 16 | few | TRBV28 | TRBD1 | TGTGCCAGCAGTAAACGGGAATACAGGGGAAAGAACATTCAGTACTTC | CASSKREYRGKNIQYF
TRBJ2-5 | 13 | . | TRBV7-6 | . | TGTGCCAGCAGCTCACGAATAACAGAGACCCAGTACTTC | CASSSRITETQYF
TRBJ2-2 | 16 | . | TRBV12-3/TRBV12-4 | . | TGTGCCAGCAGTTTTATCCCAGTCATGGGGGCAGGGGAGCTGTTTTTT | CASSFIPVMGAGELFF
TRBJ2-7 | 16 | few | TRBV6-5 | TRBD1 | TGTGCCAGCAGTTACGGGCGGGACAGGGGAAACTACGAGCAGTACTTC | CASSYGRDRGNYEQYF
TRBJ2-7 | 13 | . | TRBV10-3 | . | TGTGCCATCAGTGAGCAGGATTCCTACGAGCAGTACTTC | CAISEQDSYEQYF
TRBJ2-7 | 14 | . | TRBV29-1 | TRBD2 | TGCAGCGTTTCGGGACTAGCGGGAGTAAACGAGCAGTACTTC | CSVSGLAGVNEQYF
TRBJ2-2 | 13 | few | TRBV2 | TRBD2 | TGTGCCAGCGAGGGTCAGCGGGGCGGGGAGCTGTTTTTT | CASEGQRGGELFF
TRBJ2-7 | 13 | . | TRBV20-1 | . | TGCAGCATCATCTCGGACACTACCTACGAGCAGTACTTC | CSIISDTTYEQYF
TRBJ2-7 | 10 | . | TRBV28 | . | TGTGCCAGCAGTTCTAGTGTGCAGTACTTC | CASSSSVQYF
TRBJ2-3 | 16 | few | TRBV21-1 | . | TGTGCCAGCAGCACCCGAGGACAGGGGGTCACAGATACGCAGTATTTT | CASSTRGQGVTDTQYF
TRBJ2-5 | 12 | once | TRBV29-1 | . | TGCAGCGTCGGTGTGGCCGGGGAGACCCAGTACTTC | CSVGVAGETQYF
TRBJ2-1 | 13 | few | TRBV6-1 | . | TGTGCCACCACTAGTCGCTCCTACAATGAGCAGTTCTTC | CATTSRSYNEQFF
TRBJ2-7 | 15 | . | TRBV6-5 | . | TGTGCCAGCAGTTACGGGATCTCGGTGTCCTACGAGCAGTACTTC | CASSYGISVSYEQYF
TRBJ2-7 | 15 | . | TRBV7-2 | . | TGTGCCAGCAGCTCCTACTTGTGGGGACCGGACGAGCAGTACTTC | CASSSYLWGPDEQYF
TRBJ2-1 | 20 | few | TRBV11-2 | TRBD2 | TGTGCCAGCAGCTTAGATAGCCCGGGACTAGCGGAGAACTCCTACAATGAGCAGTTCTTC | CASSLDSPGLAENSYNEQFF
TRBJ2-1 | 18 | few | TRBV4-3 | TRBD2 | TGCGCCAGCAGCCAAGATGACGTACTAGCGGGAGTCCGGAATGAGCAGTTCTTC | CASSQDDVLAGVRNEQFF
TRBJ2-1 | 15 | . | TRBV24-1 | TRBD2 | TGTGCCACCAGTGATCCGGCTAGCGGGAGCTATGAGCAGTTCTTC | CATSDPASGSYEQFF
TRBJ2-7 | 16 | . | TRBV29-1 | . | TGCAGCGTTGTGGGGACCAAACACGGATTCTCCTACGAGCAGTACTTC | CSVVGTKHGFSYEQYF
TRBJ2-7 | 19 | few | TRBV28 | . | TGTGCCAGCAGTTTATGGCCTCTCGTTCGGACCTTAAAGTCCTACGAGCAGTACTTC | CASSLWPLVRTLKSYEQYF
TRBJ2-5 | 17 | . | TRBV7-9 | . | TGTGCCAGCACCAATTCTTATCCGCTAGCCGATCAAGAGACCCAGTACTTC | CASTNSYPLADQETQYF
TRBJ2-2 | 17 | . | TRBV24-1 | TRBD2 | TGTGCCACCAGTGATCCCCGGGGAGGGACGAACACCGGGGAGCTGTTTTTT | CATSDPRGGTNTGELFF
TRBJ2-1 | 17 | . | TRBV15 | TRBD1 | TGTGCCACCAGCAGCTATACCGGGACAGAGAAATACAATGAGCAGTTCTTC | CATSSYTGTEKYNEQFF
TRBJ2-7 | 16 | many | TRBV7-9 | TRBD2 | TGTGCCAGCAGCTTACGCCTAGCGGGCCGAACCTACGAGCAGTACTTC | CASSLRLAGRTYEQYF
TRBJ2-7 | 15 | few | TRBV6-4 | TRBD2 | TGTGCCAGCAGTGATCGAAGCGGGGCGTGGGACGAGCAGTACTTC | CASSDRSGAWDEQYF
TRBJ2-7 | 12 | . | TRBV10-3 | . | TGTGCCATCAGTCGCTTCTCCTACGAGCAGTACTTC | CAISRFSYEQYF
TRBJ2-3 | 11 | few | TRBV28 | TRBD1 | TGTGCCAGCAGTTTGGACACAGGGGAGTATTTT | CASSLDTGEYF
TRBJ2-3 | 14 | . | TRBV28 | . | TGTGCCAGCAGTTATGGGGGCTACACAGATACGCAGTATTTT | CASSYGGYTDTQYF
TRBJ2-7 | 16 | . | TRBV11-2 | TRBD1 | TGTGCCAGCAGACCCATCAGGGGGCCCCTTGCCGGCGAGCAGTACTTC | CASRPIRGPLAGEQYF
TRBJ2-5 | 13 | . | TRBV29-1 | . | TGCAGCGTTGATGGGGTTTCGAAAGAGACCCAGTACTTC | CSVDGVSKETQYF
TRBJ2-5 | 18 | many | TRBV14 | TRBD2 | TGTGCCAGCAGCCAAGTCAGTCCTCTAGCGGGAGGACCAGAGACCCAGTACTTC | CASSQVSPLAGGPETQYF
TRBJ2-2 | 16 | many | TRBV20-1 | . | TGCAGTGCTAGAGATCATAGGCGCCCGAACACCGGGGAGCTGTTTTTT | CSARDHRRPNTGELFF
TRBJ2-2 | 17 | . | TRBV7-7 | TRBD2 | TGTGCTAGCAGCTTTTCGAGACTAGCGGTGAACACCGGGGAGCTGTTTTTT | CASSFSRLAVNTGELFF
TRBJ2-3 | 15 | . | TRBV6-2/TRBV6-3 | TRBD2 | TGTGCCAGCAGTTACTTCGGGACTAGGATGGATACGCAGTATTTT | CASSYFGTRMDTQYF
TRBJ1-5 | 16 | few | TRBV20-1 | . | TGCAGTGCTAGCCCCTTCGCAGGGGTCAGGAATCAGCCCCAGCATTTT | CSASPFAGVRNQPQHF
TRBJ1-6 | 16 | . | TRBV6-5 | TRBD1 | TGTGCCAGCACCCCGGGACAGGGACCCTATAATTCACCCCTCCACTTT | CASTPGQGPYNSPLHF
TRBJ2-4 | 14 | . | TRBV7-9 | . | TGTGCCAGCAGCTTAGTCCAGGGCTGGAACATTCAGTACTTC | CASSLVQGWNIQYF
TRBJ2-7 | 14 | . | TRBV12-3/TRBV12-4 | . | TGTGCCAGCAGTTTACGGCTCGGGTCCGAGGAGCAGTACTTC | CASSLRLGSEEQYF
TRBJ1-1 | 16 | few | TRBV7-3 | . | TGTGCCAGCAGCTTAACGAGAAGGACCCCATACACTGAAGCTTTCTTT | CASSLTRRTPYTEAFF
TRBJ2-3 | 17 | . | TRBV12-3/TRBV12-4 | TRBD2 | TGTGCCAGCAGTTTAGGGTCGGTAGCGGGAGTCACAGATACGCAGTATTTT | CASSLGSVAGVTDTQYF
TRBJ2-7 | 15 | many | TRBV15 | TRBD2 | TGTGCCACCAGCAGAGATACAGCGGGAGCCTACGAGCAGTACTTC | CATSRDTAGAYEQYF
TRBJ2-3 | 14 | . | TRBV5-6 | . | TGTGCCAGCAGCTTACCGGGGAAGGGAGATACGCAGTATTTT | CASSLPGKGDTQYF
TRBJ2-1 | 10 | . | TRBV29-1 | . | TGCAGCGGACGTGTTGGTGAGCAGTTCTTC | CSGRVGEQFF
TRBJ2-7 | 11 | many | TRBV29-1 | . | TGCAGCGCCCTAAGCGGGTACGAGCAGTACTTC | CSALSGYEQYF
TRBJ2-1 | 12 | many | TRBV28 | . | TGTGCCAGCAGGAGGGAATACAATGAGCAGTTCTTC | CASRREYNEQFF
TRBJ1-4 | 16 | few | TRBV18 | . | TGTGCCAGCTCATCAATAGGGGGTCTGGCTAATGAAAAACTGTTTTTT | CASSSIGGLANEKLFF
TRBJ2-2 | 15 | many | TRBV5-1 | . | TGCGCCAGCAGACATGGAGAGTCCCACACCGGGGAGCTGTTTTTT | CASRHGESHTGELFF
TRBJ2-2 | 19 | . | TRBV5-6 | TRBD2 | TGTGCCAGCAGTTCTCCCGGGACTAGCGGGAGAGGAGGGACCGGGGAGCTGTTTTTT | CASSSPGTSGRGGTGELFF
TRBJ2-7 | 16 | . | TRBV20-1 | TRBD2 | TGCAGTGCTAGCAAAGGACTAGCGGGAGATCAAGACGAGCAGTACTTC | CSASKGLAGDQDEQYF